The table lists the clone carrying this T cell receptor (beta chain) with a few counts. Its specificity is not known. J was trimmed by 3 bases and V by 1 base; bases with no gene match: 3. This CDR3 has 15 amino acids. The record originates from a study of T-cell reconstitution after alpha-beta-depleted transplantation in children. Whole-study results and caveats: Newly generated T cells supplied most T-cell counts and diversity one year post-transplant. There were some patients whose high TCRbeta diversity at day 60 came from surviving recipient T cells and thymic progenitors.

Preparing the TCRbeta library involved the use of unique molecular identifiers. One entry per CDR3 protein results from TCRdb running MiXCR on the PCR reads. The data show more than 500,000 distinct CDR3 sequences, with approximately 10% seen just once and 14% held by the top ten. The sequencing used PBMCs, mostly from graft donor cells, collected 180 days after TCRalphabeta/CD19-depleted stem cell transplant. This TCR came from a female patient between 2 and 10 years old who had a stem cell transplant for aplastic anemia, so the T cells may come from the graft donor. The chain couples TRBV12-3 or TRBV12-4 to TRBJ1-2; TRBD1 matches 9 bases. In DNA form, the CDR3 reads TGTGCCAGCAGTTTAGGACAGGGGGTTCACTATGGCTACACCTTC. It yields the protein CASSLGQGVHYGYTF.